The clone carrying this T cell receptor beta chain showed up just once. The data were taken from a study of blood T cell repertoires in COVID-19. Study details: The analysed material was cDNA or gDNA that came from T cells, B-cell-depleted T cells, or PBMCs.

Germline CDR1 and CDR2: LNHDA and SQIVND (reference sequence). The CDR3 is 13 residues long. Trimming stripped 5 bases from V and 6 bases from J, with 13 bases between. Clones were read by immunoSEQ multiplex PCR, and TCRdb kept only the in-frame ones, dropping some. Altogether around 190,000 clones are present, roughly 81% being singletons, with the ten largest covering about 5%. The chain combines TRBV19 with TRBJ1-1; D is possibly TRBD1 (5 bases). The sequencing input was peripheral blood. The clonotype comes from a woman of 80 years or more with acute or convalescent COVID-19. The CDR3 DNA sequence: TGTGCCAGTAGTGTACTGACAGTCTCTGAAGCTTTCTTT. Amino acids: CASSVLTVSEAFF.